Included here is one T cell receptor (beta chain) sequence, with context. No antigen is known for it. CDR3 length: 15 residues. Germline V gene sequence: CDR1 MGHRA, CDR2 YSYEKL. The V end was cut by 3 bases, the J end by 1 base, with 12 bases between. This specimen belongs to a study of circulating and synovial CD4+ cells in juvenile arthritis. Sequencing was performed with immunoSEQ multiplex PCR; in TCRdb, only in-frame clones are kept and a portion is missing. The sample shows about 36,000 clones, approximately 96% of them seen only once. Findings of the study overall: The pathogenic-like versus bulk T cell difference escaped Vbeta family analysis.

This rearrangement joins TRBV4-1 to TRBJ2-5; maybe TRBD2 (6 bases). Sequencing input: CD4+ T cells from blood. The source is a human donor with juvenile idiopathic arthritis. The DNA for the CDR3 is TGCGCCAGCAGCCATCTTGGTAGCGGCCAAGAGACCCAGTACTTC. Translating it yields CASSHLGSGQETQYF.